The clone carrying this T cell receptor beta chain was seen at least ten times. The CDR3 spans 16 residues. Between the trimmed V and J ends, which lost 5 bases and 0 bases, there was a span of 14 bases. Germline V gene sequence: CDR1 SGHTA, CDR2 FQGTGA. This record comes from a study of T cells in Graves' hyperthyroidism and ophthalmopathy. TCR beta CDR3 regions were amplified from RNA. HTBI primers were the set used in a first-round RT-PCR of the TCR CDR3. One entry per CDR3 protein results from TCRdb running MiXCR on the multiplex PCR reads. The repertoire consists of about 560,000 distinct CDR3 sequences, with around 15% occurring once and the leading ten covering roughly 14%.

The chain combines TRBV7-3 with TRBJ2-1; possible D gene TRBD2, 5 bases. The TCR originated in a woman aged 35 to 49 with Graves' hyperthyroidism. Sequencing was carried out using blood. The CDR3 sequence: CASSPQEGSSYNEQFF. The DNA of the CDR3 is TGTGCCAGCAGCCCCCAGGAAGGGAGCTCCTACAATGAGCAGTTCTTC. The full variable domain, rest sourced from reference TRBV7-3 and TRBJ2-1, is GAGVSQTPSNKVTEKGKYVELRCDPISGHTALYWYRQSLGQGPEFLIYFQGTGAADDSGLPNDRFFAVRPEGSVSTLKIQRTERGDSAVYLCASSPQEGSSYNEQFFGPGTRLTVL.